This T cell receptor (beta chain) was obtained from a study of cytomegalovirus exposure and HLA in healthy donors. Study-wide results and limits: Confirmation was obtained in vitro that a few CMV-associated chains are specific for CMV antigens. As was reported, the classifier diagnosed cytomegalovirus status with high specificity and sensitivity. According to a subsequent analysis, TCR clusters from the first cohort were inclined to appear together in the 120 or so validation repertoires.

Trimming took 2 bases from V and 7 from J, leaving 12 bases between them. The CDR3 is 13 amino acids. Germline V gene sequence: CDR1 KGHSH, CDR2 LQKENI. A single count supports this clone. Antigen: not known. Here immunoSEQ multiplex PCR was the method, and the copy in TCRdb shows in-frame clones only, minus some. Found here are 80,000 to 100,000 clones, under 95% of them singletons; the top ten hold roughly 1.9%. The chain joins TRBV18 to TRBJ2-7, with no clear D. The TCR sequence derives from a man aged 30 to 39 in good health and CMV-seronegative. Sequencing was performed on PBMCs. CDR3 sequence (DNA): TGTGCCAGCTCACCAGGCAACATAAGAGAGCAGTACTTC. This translates into CASSPGNIREQYF.